The 29 T cell receptor beta chains below were found in one sample sequenced in a study of spatial heterogeneity in lung cancer. Findings and limits, study-wide: The study found that expanded intratumoral alpha and beta TCR counts tracked tumor mutation counts.

Specified time point: sample taken at primary tumor resection. TCRdb re-called the 5' RACE reads with MiXCR, one entry per CDR3 protein. Found here are about 27,000 distinct CDR3 sequences, around 6.9% of them singletons; the top ten hold around 25%. No cognate antigen is known for these TCRs. Sequenced here: lung tumor tissue, sampled at surgery. The receptor set was obtained from a male donor with early-stage non-small cell lung cancer.

This clonotype was recorded at least ten times. V and J are TRBV5-1 and TRBJ2-7, with TRBD2 matching 8 bases. From germline, CDR1 is SGHRS and CDR2 YFSETQ. This CDR3 has 14 amino acids. The ends lost 0 bases at V and 3 bases at J; junction bases unmatched: 2. CDR3 nucleotide sequence: TGCGCCAGCAGCTTGGACCGGGGGGGCTACGAGCAGTACTTC. This gives the protein CASSLDRGGYEQYF.

This clonotype was detected ten times or more. This rearrangement joins TRBV6-2 or TRBV6-3 to TRBJ1-2; tentative D call: TRBD1 (5 bases). The germline V gene encodes CDR1 MNHEY and CDR2 SVGEGT. Trimming took 11 bases from V and 6 from J, leaving 13 bases between them. The CDR3 is made up of 11 amino acids. The CDR3 sequence is CAAGLLDGYTF. CDR3 bases: TGTGCCGCGGGACTTTTGGATGGCTACACCTTC.

This clonotype was picked up a small number of times. The rearrangement links TRBV7-2 to TRBJ2-7; the D call may be TRBD1 or TRBD2 (5 bases each). Germline CDR1 is SGHTA and CDR2 is FQGNSA. Trimming took 1 base from V and 4 from J, leaving 11 bases between them. The CDR3 loop spans 14 amino acids. The CDR3 region has the DNA TGTGCCAGCAGCTTAGGGCCGGGGCCGTACGAGCAGTACTTC. Translating it yields CASSLGPGPYEQYF. Full variable domain (missing parts from reference TRBV7-2 and TRBJ2-7): GAGVSQSPSNKVTEKGKDVELRCDPISGHTALYWYRQSLGQGLEFLIYFQGNSAPDKSGLPSDRFSAERTGGSVSTLTIQRTQQEDSAVYLCASSLGPGPYEQYFGPGTRLTVT.

This clonotype has at least ten counts. The chain couples TRBV7-2 to TRBJ1-5; unclear D gene. V was shortened by 4 bases and J by 7 bases, with 11 bases between the two germline ends. Germline CDR1 SGHTA, CDR2 FQGNSA. CDR3 length equals 13 residues. The CDR3 DNA is TGTGCCAGCAGCTCCAGAGTGGACCAGCCCCAGCATTTT. Amino acid sequence: CASSSRVDQPQHF. Full variable domain (outside the CDR3, taken from reference TRBV7-2 and TRBJ1-5): GAGVSQSPSNKVTEKGKDVELRCDPISGHTALYWYRQSLGQGLEFLIYFQGNSAPDKSGLPSDRFSAERTGGSVSTLTIQRTQQEDSAVYLCASSSRVDQPQHFGDGTRLSIL.

This chain uses TRBV18 with TRBJ1-1, with D tentatively TRBD1 (6 bases). V was shortened by 6 bases and J by 5 bases, with 16 bases between the two germline ends. CDR1 is KGHSH and CDR2 is LQKENI in the germline V gene. CDR3 length: 14 residues. The CDR3 region has the DNA TGTGCCAGCTCTGCCAACAGGGCGATGACTGAAGCTTTCTTT. Its protein product is CASSANRAMTEAFF.

This clonotype was observed at least ten times. V gene TRBV7-9 combines with J gene TRBJ1-2; D gene uncertain. The CDR3 contains 12 residues. Trimming took 2 bases from V and 5 from J, leaving 6 bases between them. Germline loops: CDR1 SEHNR, CDR2 FQNEAQ (reference sequence). CDR3 sequence (DNA): TGTGCCAGCAGCTTACAACATTATGGCTACACCTTC. This sequence encodes CASSLQHYGYTF.

This clonotype was seen at least ten times. The V call is TRBV5-1, the J call TRBJ2-5; D tentatively fits TRBD1 or TRBD2 (5 bases each). The V and J ends lost 2 bases and 0 bases respectively, with 14 bases between them. There are 16 residues in the CDR3. Germline CDR1 is SGHRS and CDR2 is YFSETQ. CDR3 nucleotides: TGCGCCAGCAGCTTTATCAGGGACGGCGACCAAGAGACCCAGTACTTC. Translating gives CASSFIRDGDQETQYF.

Relative to its sample, this clonotype is medium-sized (0.01 to 0.1%). The chain couples TRBV20-1 to TRBJ2-7; tentatively, D is TRBD1 (5 bases). Germline-derived CDR1 and CDR2 are DFQATT and SNEGSKA (reference sequence). Trimming removed 5 bases at V and 0 bases at J, with 20 bases between. The CDR3 loop spans 16 amino acids. The CDR3 spells CSALGSVRVFSYEQYF. The CDR3 DNA sequence: TGCAGTGCTCTGGGGTCGGTCAGGGTTTTCTCCTACGAGCAGTACTTC.

This clonotype showed up many times. The gene calls are TRBV29-1 and TRBJ2-3; D gene uncertain. This CDR3 is 11 amino acids long. The V end lost 3 bases, the J end lost 4 bases, and 5 bases lay between the germline ends. Germline V gene lookup returns CDR1 SQVTM and CDR2 ANQGSEA. The CDR3, as DNA: TGCAGCGTTGAGTGGGCAGATACGCAGTATTTT. Protein sequence: CSVEWADTQYF.

In its sample, this clonotype was seen many times. The chain has TRBV7-6 and TRBJ2-7; D possibly corresponds to TRBD2 (6 bases). In germline, CDR1 is SGHVS, CDR2 FNYEAQ. V lost 2 bases to trimming and J lost 0 bases, with 11 bases between them. CDR3 length: 15 amino acids. This chain's CDR3 is CASSLTTGDSYEQYF. CDR3 nucleotides: TGTGCCAGCAGCTTAACCACGGGGGACTCCTACGAGCAGTACTTC.

This clonotype was detected many times. The chain links TRBV5-1 to TRBJ2-1; 9 positions match TRBD2. The CDR3 runs to 15 residues. Germline V gives CDR1 SGHRS, CDR2 YFSETQ. The trim removed 2 bases at V and 8 bases at J, leaving 8 bases unmatched. CDR3 DNA: TGCGCCAGCAGCTTATCGAGTAGCGGGGGAGATGAGCAGTTCTTC. It specifies CASSLSSSGGDEQFF.

The V and J genes are TRBV11-2 and TRBJ2-6; 8 nucleotides line up with TRBD2. The CDR3 sequence is 16 residues long. V dropped 3 bases and J dropped 4; count of bases not matched to a gene: 5. Germline V gives CDR1 SGHAT, CDR2 FQNNGV. In nucleotides, the CDR3 is TGTGCCAGCAGCTTGCGGGGGGCGCCCGGGGCCAACGTCCTGACTTTC. This gives the protein CASSLRGAPGANVLTF. Full variable domain (outside the CDR3, taken from reference TRBV11-2 and TRBJ2-6): EAGVAQSPRYKIIEKRQSVAFWCNPISGHATLYWYQQILGQGPKLLIQFQNNGVVDDSQLPKDRFSAERLKGVDSTLKIQPAKLEDSAVYLCASSLRGAPGANVLTFGAGSRLTVL.

A few counts support this clonotype. This chain joins TRBV5-1 and TRBJ1-2; D not resolved. The CDR3 length is 16 residues. V lost 0 bases and J lost 2, with 14 bases in between. CDR1 is SGHRS, CDR2 YFSETQ, per germline. CDR3 sequence: CASSLAPAGANYGYTF. CDR3 DNA: TGCGCCAGCAGCTTGGCCCCGGCAGGCGCCAACTATGGCTACACCTTC.

This clonotype was detected ten times or more. The chain links TRBV12-3 or TRBV12-4 to TRBJ1-6; weak D call: TRBD1 (5 bases). This CDR3 has 14 amino acids. Trimming removed 3 bases from V and 13 bases from J, with 16 bases in between. CDR3 region: CASSLGGPESPLHF. For the CDR3, the DNA is TGTGCCAGCAGTTTGGGGGGTCCGGAGTCGCCCCTCCACTTT.

This clonotype was detected many times. V is TRBV6-2 or TRBV6-3 and J is TRBJ2-3, with 7 nucleotides matching TRBD1. This CDR3 comprises 15 residues. V shed 4 bases, J shed 6 bases, and the junction held 10 bases outside the gene matches. CDR1 and CDR2 from the germline V gene are MNHEY and SVGEGT. The CDR3 reads CASSSLIRGLDTQYF. For the CDR3, the DNA is TGTGCCAGCAGTTCCCTCATCAGGGGGTTGGATACGCAGTATTTT.

In its sample, this clonotype was seen a few times. The chain joins TRBV28 to TRBJ2-7; 7 bases are a match to TRBD1. This CDR3 has 15 amino acids. CDR1 MDHEN and CDR2 SYDVKM come from the germline V gene. V trimming: 6 bases; J trimming: 3 bases; junction bases outside the gene matches: 11. CDR3: CASSLHQGELYEQYF. In DNA form, the CDR3 reads TGTGCCAGCAGCCTCCATCAGGGGGAGCTCTACGAGCAGTACTTC.

This clonotype has ten or more counts. The junction differs from germline at one of its ends, possibly a read error. The genes are TRBV7-7 and TRBJ2-2; 7 nucleotides match TRBD1. This CDR3 contains 15 residues. The V gene's germline CDR1 is SSHAT and CDR2 FNYEAQ (reference sequence). The CDR3 loop reads CASSLAPGQFGELFF. CDR3 bases: TGTGCTAGCAGCCTCGCGCCGGGACAGTTCGGGGAGCTGTTTTTT.

The sample holds many counts of this clonotype. The limits of the CDR3 on the DNA are not certain, so only TCRdb's listed CDR3 is given. CDR3 protein: CASSNDLKIWGQGNRVLADNEQFF. The V call is TRBV21-1, the J call TRBJ2-1; the D call TRBD1 from the table was never checked on the DNA. TRBV21-1 is a pseudogene. The CDR3 comprises 24 residues, both ends counted.

By sample share, this clonotype is medium-sized. The chain is built from TRBV2 and TRBJ1-2; 8 nucleotides match TRBD1. The CDR3 extends over 16 amino acids. The V gene's germline CDR1 is SNHLY and CDR2 FYNNEI. The J segment lost 4 bases and the V segment lost 4 bases, leaving 11 bases of the junction unmatched. CDR3 DNA: TGTGCCAGCAGTGGTCAGGGGGCGGTCATTGCCTATGGCTACACCTTC. Its translation is CASSGQGAVIAYGYTF.

The V and J genes are TRBV6-1 and TRBJ1-3, with D hard to call. Germline assignment: CDR1 MNHNS and CDR2 SASEGT. Trimming took 3 bases from V and 3 from J, leaving 9 bases between them. The CDR3 spans 14 residues. CDR3 protein: CASSEPGFGNTIYF. The CDR3 DNA reads as TGTGCCAGCAGTGAGCCAGGATTTGGAAACACCATATATTTT.

This clonotype was observed a few times. The chain has TRBV12-3 or TRBV12-4 and TRBJ1-5; D possibly corresponds to TRBD1 (5 bases). V was pared by 6 bases and J by 7 bases, with 16 bases between. The CDR3 extends over 14 amino acids. The CDR3 protein is CASRTTGRGQPQHF. The DNA for the CDR3 is TGTGCCAGCAGAACCACGGGACGGGGACAGCCCCAGCATTTT.

This clonotype has just a few counts. The chain uses TRBV12-3 or TRBV12-4 and TRBJ2-7; D is undetermined. This CDR3 comprises 14 residues. Trimming removed 6 bases from V and 0 bases from J, with 12 bases in between. The CDR3 sequence: CASSETLRSYEQYF. The CDR3 DNA reads as TGTGCCAGCAGCGAGACACTGCGCTCCTACGAGCAGTACTTC.

This clonotype has ten or more counts. The chain employs TRBV24-1 and TRBJ2-5; D gene ambiguous. Germline lookup yields CDR1 KGHDR and CDR2 SFDVKD. This CDR3 comprises 13 residues. Trimming stripped 3 bases from V and 1 base from J, with 5 bases between. The CDR3: CATSDPVQETQYF. CDR3 in DNA: TGTGCCACCAGTGATCCCGTCCAAGAGACCCAGTACTTC.

The chain has TRBV12-3 or TRBV12-4 and TRBJ1-5; D gene ambiguous. Trimming took off 3 bases at V and 4 bases at J, with 7 bases between the two ends. The CDR3 covers 13 residues. CDR3 sequence reads: CASSFSRNQPQHF. Written as DNA, the CDR3 is TGTGCCAGCAGTTTTTCGCGGAATCAGCCCCAGCATTTT.

At least ten counts were recorded for this clonotype. This sequence joins TRBV12-3 or TRBV12-4 and TRBJ1-6; the match to TRBD1 covers 7 bases. V was clipped by 6 bases and J by 7 bases; unmatched bases: 9. This CDR3 contains 15 residues. CDR3 bases: TGTGCCAGCAGAAGGGGGGGGACAGAAAATTCACCCCTCCACTTT. Its translation is CASRRGGTENSPLHF.

This clonotype was detected many times. The chain uses TRBV7-9 and TRBJ2-1; D gene unclear. This CDR3 region has 14 residues. With 5 bases removed from V and 6 bases from J, the gap between germline ends came to 14 bases. CDR1 and CDR2 (germline): SEHNR, FQNEAQ (reference sequence). In nucleotides, the CDR3 is TGTGCCAGCAGCCCAACGGGCAGCTCCAATGAGCAGTTCTTC. This codes for CASSPTGSSNEQFF.

V and J are TRBV29-1 and TRBJ1-3; D gene ambiguous. V lost 5 bases, J lost 1 base, and 12 bases lay in between. CDR1 and CDR2 (germline): SQVTM, ANQGSEA. CDR3 length: 14 residues. As DNA, the CDR3 is TGCAGCGTTAAGTGGAGGGTTTCTGGAAACACCATATATTTT. Its translation: CSVKWRVSGNTIYF.

This clonotype was found many times. CDR3 in amino acids: CAGCKGQRNEKLFF. The CDR3, as DNA: TGTGCCGGCTGCAAAGGACAGAGAAATGAAAAACTGTTTTTT. The chain has TRBV2 and TRBJ1-4; possible D gene TRBD1, 6 bases. Trimming removed 11 bases from V and 5 bases from J, with 18 bases in between. In germline, CDR1 is SNHLY, CDR2 FYNNEI. CDR3 size: 14 residues.

Judged by abundance, this clonotype is medium-sized (0.01 to 0.1%). The chain joins TRBV7-2 to TRBJ2-7, with 8 bases aligning to TRBD1. The CDR3 loop spans 14 amino acids. The V gene's germline CDR1 is SGHTA and CDR2 FQGNSA. J gave up 3 bases and V 1 base, and 2 bases lay outside the gene matches. The CDR3 here is CASSLDGTGYEQYF. The CDR3 nucleotides read TGTGCCAGCAGCTTAGATGGGACAGGCTACGAGCAGTACTTC.